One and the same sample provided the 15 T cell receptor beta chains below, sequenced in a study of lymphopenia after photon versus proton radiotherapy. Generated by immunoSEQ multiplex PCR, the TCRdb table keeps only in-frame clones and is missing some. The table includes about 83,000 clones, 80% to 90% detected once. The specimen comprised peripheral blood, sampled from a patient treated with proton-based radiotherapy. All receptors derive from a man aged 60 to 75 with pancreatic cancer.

The CDR3 DNA is TGTGCCAGCAGTCACGCTGCTAGCGATACGCAGTATTTT. Its translation is CASSHAASDTQYF. V usage is TRBV11-2 and J usage is TRBJ2-3; the D gene is possibly TRBD2 (5 bases). V shed 6 bases and J shed 6 bases, with 13 bases lying between them. This CDR3 is built from 13 residues. Looked up from germline, CDR1 is SGHAT and CDR2 is FQNNGV. The entire variable domain, with the rest obtained from reference TRBV11-2 and TRBJ2-3, is as follows: EAGVAQSPRYKIIEKRQSVAFWCNPISGHATLYWYQQILGQGPKLLIQFQNNGVVDDSQLPKDRFSAERLKGVDSTLKIQPAKLEDSAVYLCASSHAASDTQYFGPGTRLTVL.

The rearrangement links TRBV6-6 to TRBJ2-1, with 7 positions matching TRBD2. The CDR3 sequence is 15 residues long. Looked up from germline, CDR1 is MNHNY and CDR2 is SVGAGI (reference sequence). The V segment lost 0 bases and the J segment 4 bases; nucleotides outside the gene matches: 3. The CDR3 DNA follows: TGTGCCAGCAGTTACTCGGGGACTACTTACAATGAGCAGTTCTTC. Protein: CASSYSGTTYNEQFF.

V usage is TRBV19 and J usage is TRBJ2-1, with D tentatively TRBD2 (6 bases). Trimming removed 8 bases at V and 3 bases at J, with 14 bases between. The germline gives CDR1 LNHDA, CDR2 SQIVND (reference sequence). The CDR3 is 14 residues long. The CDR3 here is CASGLSGYYNEQFF. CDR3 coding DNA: TGTGCCAGTGGTCTTAGCGGTTACTACAATGAGCAGTTCTTC.

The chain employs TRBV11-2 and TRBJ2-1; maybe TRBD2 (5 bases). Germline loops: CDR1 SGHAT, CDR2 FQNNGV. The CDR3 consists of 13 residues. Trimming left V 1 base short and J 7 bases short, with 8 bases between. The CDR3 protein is CASSLGGRNEQFF. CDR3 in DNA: TGTGCCAGCAGCTTAGGAGGGCGGAATGAGCAGTTCTTC.

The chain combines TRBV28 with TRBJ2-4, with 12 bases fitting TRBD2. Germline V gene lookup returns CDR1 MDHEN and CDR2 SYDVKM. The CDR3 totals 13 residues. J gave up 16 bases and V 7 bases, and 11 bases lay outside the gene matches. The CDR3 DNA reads TGTGCCAGCACGGTGACTAGCGGGAGCCCCGGATACTTC. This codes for CASTVTSGSPGYF.

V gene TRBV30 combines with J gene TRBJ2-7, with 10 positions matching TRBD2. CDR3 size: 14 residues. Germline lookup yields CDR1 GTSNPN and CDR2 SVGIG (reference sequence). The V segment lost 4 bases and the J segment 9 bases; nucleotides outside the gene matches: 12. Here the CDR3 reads CAWTQLAGRNLQYF. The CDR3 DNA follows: TGTGCCTGGACTCAACTAGCGGGAAGGAATTTGCAGTACTTC.

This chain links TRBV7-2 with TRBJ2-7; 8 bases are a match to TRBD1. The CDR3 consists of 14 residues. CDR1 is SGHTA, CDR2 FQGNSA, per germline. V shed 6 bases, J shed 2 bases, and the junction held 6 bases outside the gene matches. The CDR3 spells CASSNPTGAYEQYF. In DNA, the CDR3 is TGTGCCAGCAGTAACCCGACAGGGGCCTACGAGCAGTACTTC.

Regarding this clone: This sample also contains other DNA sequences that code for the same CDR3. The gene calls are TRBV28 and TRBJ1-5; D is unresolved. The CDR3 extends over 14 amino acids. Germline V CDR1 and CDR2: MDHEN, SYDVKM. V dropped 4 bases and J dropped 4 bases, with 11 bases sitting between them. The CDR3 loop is CASSSAHINQPQHF. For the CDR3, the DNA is TGTGCCAGCAGTTCCGCACATATTAATCAGCCCCAGCATTTT. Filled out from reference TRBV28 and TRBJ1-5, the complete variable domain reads DVKVTQSSRYLVKRTGEKVFLECVQDMDHENMFWYRQDPGLGLRLIYFSYDVKMKEKGDIPEGYSVSREKKERFSLILESASTNQTSMYLCASSSAHINQPQHFGDGTRLSIL.

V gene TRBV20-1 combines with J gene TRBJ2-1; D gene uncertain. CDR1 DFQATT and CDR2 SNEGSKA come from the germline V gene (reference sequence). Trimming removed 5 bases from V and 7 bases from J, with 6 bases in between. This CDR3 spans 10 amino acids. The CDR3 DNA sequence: TGCAGTGCTGCGGAAAATGAGCAGTTCTTC. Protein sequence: CSAAENEQFF.

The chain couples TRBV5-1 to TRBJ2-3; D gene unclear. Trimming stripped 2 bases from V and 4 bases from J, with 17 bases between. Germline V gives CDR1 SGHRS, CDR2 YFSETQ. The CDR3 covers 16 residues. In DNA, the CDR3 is TGCGCCAGCAGCTTTGCCGTTGGCGGCGAGGCAGATACGCAGTATTTT. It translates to CASSFAVGGEADTQYF. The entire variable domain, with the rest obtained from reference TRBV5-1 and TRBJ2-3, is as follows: KAGVTQTPRYLIKTRGQQVTLSCSPISGHRSVSWYQQTPGQGLQFLFEYFSETQRNKGNFPGRFSGRQFSNSRSEMNVSTLELGDSALYLCASSFAVGGEADTQYFGPGTRLTVL.

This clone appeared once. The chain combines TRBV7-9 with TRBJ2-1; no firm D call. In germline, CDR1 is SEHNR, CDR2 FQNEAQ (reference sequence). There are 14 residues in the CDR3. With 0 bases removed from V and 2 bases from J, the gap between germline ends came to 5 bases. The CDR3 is CASSLAGAYNEQFF. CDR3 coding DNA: TGTGCCAGCAGCTTAGCGGGTGCCTACAATGAGCAGTTCTTC.

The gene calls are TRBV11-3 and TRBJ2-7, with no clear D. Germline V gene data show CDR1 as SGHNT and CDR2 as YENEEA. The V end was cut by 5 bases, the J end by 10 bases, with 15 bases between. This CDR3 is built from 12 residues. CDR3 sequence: CASSNSVGAQYF. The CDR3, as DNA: TGTGCCAGCAGCAACTCGGTCGGAGCTCAGTACTTC.

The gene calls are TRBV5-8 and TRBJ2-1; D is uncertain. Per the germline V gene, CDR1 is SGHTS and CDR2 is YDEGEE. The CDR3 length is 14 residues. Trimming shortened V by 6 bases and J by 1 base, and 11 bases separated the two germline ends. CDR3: CASMWGLSYNEQFF. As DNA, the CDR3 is TGTGCCAGCATGTGGGGTTTATCCTACAATGAGCAGTTCTTC.

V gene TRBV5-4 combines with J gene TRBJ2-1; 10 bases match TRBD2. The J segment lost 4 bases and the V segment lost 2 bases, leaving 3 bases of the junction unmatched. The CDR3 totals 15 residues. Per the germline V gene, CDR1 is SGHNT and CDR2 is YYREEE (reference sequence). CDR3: CASSLAGGRYNEQFF. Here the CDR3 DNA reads TGTGCCAGCAGCTTAGCGGGAGGGCGATACAATGAGCAGTTCTTC.

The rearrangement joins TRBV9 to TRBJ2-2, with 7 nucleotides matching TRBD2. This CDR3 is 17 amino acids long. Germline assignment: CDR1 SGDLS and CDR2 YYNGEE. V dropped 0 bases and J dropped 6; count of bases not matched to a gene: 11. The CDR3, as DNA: TGTGCCAGCAGCGTAGGATCCCGGGGGAGCGGGGCCGGGGAGCTGTTTTTT. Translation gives CASSVGSRGSGAGELFF.